The 30 T cell receptor beta chains given below trace back to one sample, sequenced in a study of T cells after yellow fever vaccination. TCRdb reprocessed the 5' RACE reads with MiXCR, giving one entry per CDR3 protein. Among fewer than 350,000 distinct CDR3 sequences listed, 8.5% to 10% were seen once. The sequenced sample was PBMCs, obtained on the day of the first yellow fever vaccination. The receptors derive from a man between 18 and 35 years old who received the YFV17D yellow fever vaccine.

The chain is built from TRBV20-1 and TRBJ2-1, with a tentative D call TRBD2 (6 bases). The V end lost 1 base, the J end lost 8 bases, and 12 bases lay between the germline ends. Germline-derived CDR1 and CDR2 are DFQATT and SNEGSKA (reference sequence). The CDR3 runs to 13 residues. DNA for the CDR3: TGCAGTGCTAGAGTTTGGGGGGTTGATGAGCAGTTCTTC. Protein: CSARVWGVDEQFF.

DNA for the CDR3: TGTGCCAGCGGCCCCGGGGGACAGCACAATGAGCAGTTCTTC. It encodes CASGPGGQHNEQFF. The chain employs TRBV5-6 and TRBJ2-1, with D possibly matching TRBD1 (7 bases). The V gene's germline CDR1 is SGHDT and CDR2 YYEEEE. The CDR3 spans 14 residues. The V end lost 7 bases, the J end lost 5 bases, and 16 bases lay between the germline ends.

This clonotype has more than one count but fewer than ten. V is TRBV30 and J is TRBJ1-6; D unclear. CDR3 size: 15 residues. Germline lookup yields CDR1 GTSNPN and CDR2 SVGIG (reference sequence). The germline V and J ends were trimmed by 3 bases and 10 bases, with 19 bases remaining between them. CDR3 nucleotides: TGTGCCTGGAGCTACTCCGGGCGGGTTAGGTCACCCCTCCACTTT. Translating gives CAWSYSGRVRSPLHF. The full variable domain, completed using reference TRBV30 and TRBJ1-6, is SQTIHQWPATLVQPVGSPLSLECTVEGTSNPNLYWYRQAAGRGLQLLFYSVGIGQISSEVPQNLSASRPQDRQFILSSKKLLLSDSGFYLCAWSYSGRVRSPLHFGNGTRLTVT.

This clonotype was seen at least ten times. The rearrangement uses TRBV4-3 and TRBJ2-1; D is possibly TRBD1 (6 bases). Looked up from germline, CDR1 is LGHNA and CDR2 is YSLEER. V lost 1 base to trimming and J lost 6 bases, with 13 bases between them. The CDR3 spans 15 residues. The CDR3 DNA sequence: TGCGCCAGCAGCCAAGGGTCTGCCAGGGGCAATGAGCAGTTCTTC. The encoded protein is CASSQGSARGNEQFF.

The rearrangement joins TRBV14 to TRBJ2-4; D unclear. V shed 3 bases and J shed 7 bases, with 13 bases lying between them. CDR3 size: 14 residues. Germline CDR1 reads SGHDN; CDR2 reads FVKESK. For the CDR3, the DNA is TGTGCCAGCAGCCAGCTGTGGCAGTCCAACATTCAGTACTTC. This translates into CASSQLWQSNIQYF.

CDR3 protein: CASQIYNEQFF. The CDR3 DNA sequence: TGTGCCAGCCAGATCTACAATGAGCAGTTCTTC. The chain recombines TRBV7-9 with TRBJ2-1, with unresolved D. V was pared by 8 bases and J by 3 bases, with 5 bases between. CDR1 is SEHNR, CDR2 FQNEAQ, per germline (reference sequence). The CDR3 runs 11 residues.

A few counts support this clonotype. The chain couples TRBV12-3 or TRBV12-4 to TRBJ2-5; 9 nucleotides align to TRBD1. The CDR3 consists of 13 residues. V was pared by 5 bases and J by 5 bases, with 3 bases of the junction left unmatched. DNA for the CDR3: TGTGCCAGCAGTGAACAGGGGGCGGAGACCCAGTACTTC. The encoded protein is CASSEQGAETQYF.

Only a few counts were recorded for this clonotype. The V gene is TRBV7-9, the J gene TRBJ1-1; D remains unclear. The CDR3 sequence is 15 residues long. Germline V gene lookup returns CDR1 SEHNR and CDR2 FQNEAQ (reference sequence). V shed 7 bases and J shed 5 bases, with 20 bases lying between them. The CDR3 loop is CASMGPRELRTEAFF. CDR3 sequence (DNA): TGTGCCAGCATGGGCCCACGGGAGTTAAGGACTGAAGCTTTCTTT.

This clonotype was found a few times. The chain links TRBV20-1 to TRBJ2-7; D gene uncertain. Trimming pared 0 bases from V and 0 bases from J, leaving 9 bases between. The CDR3 contains 14 residues. CDR1 is DFQATT and CDR2 is SNEGSKA in the germline V gene (reference sequence). CDR3 coding DNA: TGCAGTGCTAGAGATCTCGGCAGCTCCTACGAGCAGTACGTC. This codes for CSARDLGSSYEQYV.

This clonotype appeared a few times. The CDR3 loop is CASSPGLSGNTIYF. The CDR3 DNA is TGCGCCAGCAGTCCGGGTCTCTCTGGAAACACCATATATTTT. The chain recombines TRBV5-1 with TRBJ1-3, with no clear D. Germline V lookup: CDR1 SGHRS, CDR2 YFSETQ. CDR3 size: 14 residues. V gave up 5 bases and J gave up 0 bases, with 9 bases separating them.

The chain is built from TRBV29-1 and TRBJ2-3; 8 nucleotides line up with TRBD2. Germline CDR1 is SQVTM and CDR2 is ANQGSEA. Trimming at V came to 6 bases and at J to 0 bases, leaving 8 bases not matched to a gene. This CDR3 has 15 amino acids. The CDR3 is CSVGGGLVSTDTQYF. For the CDR3, the DNA is TGCAGCGTGGGAGGGGGACTAGTCAGCACAGATACGCAGTATTTT.

V is TRBV9 and J is TRBJ1-1; D remains unclear. Deletions cut 5 bases from V and 0 bases from J, with 14 bases between. This CDR3 comprises 15 residues. Germline assignment: CDR1 SGDLS and CDR2 YYNGEE. Here the CDR3 DNA reads TGTGCCAGCAGTGCCTGGCCAGCCATGAACACTGAAGCTTTCTTT. Protein: CASSAWPAMNTEAFF. Full variable domain (outside the CDR3, taken from reference TRBV9 and TRBJ1-1): DSGVTQTPKHLITATGQRVTLRCSPRSGDLSVYWYQQSLDQGLQFLIQYYNGEERAKGNILERFSAQQFPDLHSELNLSSLELGDSALYFCASSAWPAMNTEAFFGQGTRLTVV.

This chain links TRBV20-1 with TRBJ2-1; D is perhaps TRBD2 (6 bases). The V gene's germline CDR1 is DFQATT and CDR2 SNEGSKA (reference sequence). There are 15 residues in the CDR3. This CDR3 is CGSTSFLGTSNEQFF. CDR3 nucleotides: TGCGGCTCTACGAGTTTCCTCGGGACTTCCAATGAGCAGTTCTTC.

The chain has TRBV7-9 and TRBJ1-4; D is unresolved. CDR1 and CDR2 (germline): SEHNR, FQNEAQ (reference sequence). CDR3 length: 14 residues. Trimming cost V 4 bases and J 3 bases, with 9 bases left between them. The CDR3 region is CASSWGGANEKLFF. In DNA form, the CDR3 reads TGTGCCAGCAGCTGGGGAGGTGCTAATGAAAAACTGTTTTTT. The full variable domain, with the rest looked up from reference TRBV7-9 and TRBJ1-4, is DTGVSQNPRHKITKRGQNVTFRCDPISEHNRLYWYRQTLGQGPEFLTYFQNEAQLEKSRLLSDRFSAERPKGSFSTLEIQRTEQGDSAMYLCASSWGGANEKLFFGSGTQLSVL.

This clonotype has a handful of counts. The chain has TRBV20-1 and TRBJ1-6; D uncertain. CDR3 length: 17 amino acids. Germline V gene sequence: CDR1 DFQATT, CDR2 SNEGSKA (reference sequence). V gave up 2 bases and J gave up 6 bases, with 20 bases separating them. CDR3 region: CSARPPRATIFNSPLHF. CDR3 DNA: TGCAGTGCTAGACCCCCCCGGGCCACCATTTTTAATTCACCCCTCCACTTT.

V usage is TRBV20-1 and J usage is TRBJ2-3; D gene ambiguous. V lost 0 bases to trimming and J lost 2 bases, with 9 bases between them. Germline V gene data show CDR1 as DFQATT and CDR2 as SNEGSKA (reference sequence). The CDR3 runs 14 residues. Here the CDR3 DNA reads TGCAGTGCTAGAGATTGGGTGAACACAGATACGCAGTATTTT. This gives the protein CSARDWVNTDTQYF.

The chain couples TRBV7-9 to TRBJ2-4; no definite D call. Between the trimmed V and J ends, which lost 0 bases and 6 bases, there was a span of 6 bases. The CDR3 runs to 13 residues. Germline V lookup: CDR1 SEHNR, CDR2 FQNEAQ (reference sequence). DNA of the CDR3: TGTGCCAGCAGCTTAGCAGGGCTAAACATTCAGTACTTC. The encoded protein is CASSLAGLNIQYF.

There are a few counts of this clonotype. The chain combines TRBV11-2 with TRBJ2-1; TRBD1 aligns across 8 bases. The V gene end was trimmed by 5 bases and the J gene end by 9 bases; junction bases not matched to a gene: 9. The CDR3 has 14 residues. Germline-derived CDR1 and CDR2 are SGHAT and FQNNGV. The CDR3 DNA is TGTGCCAGCAGCCTCTACAGGGGGGCCTTTGAGCAGTTCTTC. Protein product: CASSLYRGAFEQFF.

The chain carries TRBV5-4 and TRBJ1-1; no definite D call. V lost 2 bases to trimming and J lost 0 bases, with 11 bases between them. The CDR3 is 15 residues long. The V gene's germline CDR1 is SGHNT and CDR2 YYREEE (reference sequence). CDR3: CASSFPSGMNTEAFF. The CDR3 region has the DNA TGTGCCAGCAGCTTTCCTTCCGGAATGAACACTGAAGCTTTCTTT.

This clonotype has at least ten counts. The V gene is TRBV7-8, the J gene TRBJ2-1; no clear D. CDR3 size: 14 residues. Trimming removed 6 bases at V and 10 bases at J, with 19 bases between. The germline CDR1 and CDR2 sequences are SGHVS and FQNEAQ. This chain's CDR3 is CASSSQSSGVEQFF. The DNA for the CDR3 is TGTGCCAGCAGTTCCCAATCCTCAGGCGTAGAGCAGTTCTTC.

This sequence joins TRBV5-1 and TRBJ1-1; 8 nucleotides match TRBD1. J lost 4 bases, V lost 3 bases, and 2 bases had no gene match. The CDR3 totals 13 residues. Germline V gene data show CDR1 as SGHRS and CDR2 as YFSETQ. The CDR3 loop reads CASSSQGATEAFF. The CDR3 nucleotides are TGCGCCAGCAGCTCCCAGGGGGCCACTGAAGCTTTCTTT.

This clonotype has a count of ten or more. The V call is TRBV5-5, the J call TRBJ2-5; possibly TRBD2 for D (5 bases). Trimming removed 2 bases from V and 2 bases from J, with 10 bases in between. The CDR3 length is 14 residues. Germline assignment: CDR1 SGHKS and CDR2 YYEKEE (reference sequence). The CDR3 sequence: CASSFAGAQETQYF. CDR3 DNA: TGTGCCAGCAGCTTTGCGGGCGCACAAGAGACCCAGTACTTC.

This CDR3 is CASTRGFYNEQFF. The CDR3 DNA reads TGTGCCAGCACACGGGGGTTCTACAATGAGCAGTTCTTC. The chain is built from TRBV5-6 and TRBJ2-1; tentative D call: TRBD2 (6 bases). V lost 6 bases, J lost 3 bases, and 10 bases lay in between. The CDR3 totals 13 residues. Germline CDR1 is SGHDT and CDR2 is YYEEEE.

This clonotype appeared a few times. This chain connects TRBV5-1 to TRBJ1-2; possibly TRBD1 for D (6 bases). CDR1 and CDR2 (germline): SGHRS, YFSETQ. The CDR3 contains 17 residues. Trimming shortened V by 0 bases and J by 4 bases, and 19 bases separated the two germline ends. The CDR3 is CASSLESSGDVRYGYTF. The CDR3, as DNA: TGCGCCAGCAGCTTGGAAAGTTCAGGGGACGTACGCTATGGCTACACCTTC.

This clonotype turned up a few times. The rearrangement joins TRBV4-3 to TRBJ2-7; D is uncertain. Germline V lookup: CDR1 LGHNA, CDR2 YSLEER. Trimming stripped 0 bases from V and 1 base from J, with 10 bases between. The CDR3 contains 15 residues. CDR3 bases: TGCGCCAGCAGCCAAGATGTGGACGCTTCCTACGAGCAGTACTTC. Protein product: CASSQDVDASYEQYF.

This clonotype came up a few times. V usage is TRBV27 and J usage is TRBJ2-3; tentative D call: TRBD2 (6 bases). Germline lookup yields CDR1 MNHEY and CDR2 SMNVEV (reference sequence). CDR3 length equals 13 residues. Between the trimmed V and J ends, which lost 3 bases and 9 bases, there was a span of 13 bases. CDR3 sequence reads: CASSFAGTPTQYF. DNA for the CDR3: TGTGCCAGCAGTTTTGCGGGGACCCCAACGCAGTATTTT.

The chain recombines TRBV12-3 or TRBV12-4 with TRBJ2-3, with TRBD2 matching over 11 bases. The CDR3 has 18 residues. With 6 bases clipped from V and 2 bases from J, the junction kept 13 bases outside the gene matches. Here the CDR3 reads CASSLAGTSGTFTDTQYF. The CDR3 DNA follows: TGTGCCAGCAGCCTGGCCGGGACTAGCGGAACCTTCACAGATACGCAGTATTTT.

The genes are TRBV4-3 and TRBJ2-2; no clear D gene. V was clipped by 1 base and J by 5 bases, with 17 bases between them. The CDR3 sequence is 17 residues long. Germline V gene sequence: CDR1 LGHNA, CDR2 YSLEER. For the CDR3, the DNA is TGCGCCAGCAGCCAAGTAGGCGATGGGCGCAAGACCGGGGAGCTGTTTTTT. This encodes CASSQVGDGRKTGELFF.

The rearrangement uses TRBV11-2 and TRBJ2-7, with 10 bases lining up with TRBD1. Germline V gives CDR1 SGHAT, CDR2 FQNNGV. Losses at the gene ends were 5 bases for V and 6 bases for J; bases not matched to a gene: 7. The CDR3 spans 14 residues. The CDR3 region is CASSQRQGAVEQYV. CDR3 coding DNA: TGTGCCAGCAGCCAGCGACAGGGGGCCGTCGAGCAGTACGTC.

The chain carries TRBV21-1 and TRBJ2-2; whether TRBD1, the table's D call, matches the DNA was not checked. TRBV21-1 is a pseudogene. CDR3 length: 16 residues. The CDR3 DNA sequence: TGTGCCAGCAGCAACGGAGAGGGGGGGGTCGCCGGGGAGCTGTTTTTT. Its translation: CASSNGEGGVAGELFF.